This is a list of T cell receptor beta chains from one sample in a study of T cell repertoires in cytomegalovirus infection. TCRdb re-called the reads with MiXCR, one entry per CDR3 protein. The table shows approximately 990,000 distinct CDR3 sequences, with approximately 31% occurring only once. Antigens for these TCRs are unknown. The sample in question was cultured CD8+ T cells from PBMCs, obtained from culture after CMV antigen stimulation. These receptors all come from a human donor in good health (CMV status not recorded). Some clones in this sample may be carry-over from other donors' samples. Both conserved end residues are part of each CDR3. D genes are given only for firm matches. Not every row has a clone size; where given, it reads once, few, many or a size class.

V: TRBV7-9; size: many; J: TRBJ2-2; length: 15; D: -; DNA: TGTGCCAGCAGCTTACGTGCAGGAAACACCGGGGAGCTGTTTTTT; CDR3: CASSLRAGNTGELFF
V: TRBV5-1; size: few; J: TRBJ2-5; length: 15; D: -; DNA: TGCGCCAGCAACGGTGGTCAAGGGCACGGGGAGACCCAGTACTTC; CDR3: CASNGGQGHGETQYF
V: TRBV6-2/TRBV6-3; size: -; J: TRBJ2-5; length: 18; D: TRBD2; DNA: TGTGCCAGCAGCACCTTCCCTCTGACTAGCGGGGACCAAGAGACCCAGTACTTC; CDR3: CASSTFPLTSGDQETQYF
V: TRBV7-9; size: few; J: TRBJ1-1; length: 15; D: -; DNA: TGTGCCAGCAGCCCCAGGACATACATGAACACTGAAGCTTTCTTT; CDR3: CASSPRTYMNTEAFF
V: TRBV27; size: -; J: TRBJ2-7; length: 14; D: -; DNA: TGTGCCAGCAGTCTTTACACGACCTCCTACGAGCAGTACTTC; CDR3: CASSLYTTSYEQYF
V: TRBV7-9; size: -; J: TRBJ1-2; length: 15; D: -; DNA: TGTGCCAGCAGCTTAGAGCGGGAATTTAACTATGGCTACACCTTC; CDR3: CASSLEREFNYGYTF
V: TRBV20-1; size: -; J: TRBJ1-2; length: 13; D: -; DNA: TGCAGTGCTAGAGATCTAAACAGGGATGGCTACACCTTC; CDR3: CSARDLNRDGYTF
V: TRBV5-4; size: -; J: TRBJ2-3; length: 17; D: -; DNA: TGTGCCAGCAGCTCCGACGAGGAGGGCGGGACAGCAGATACGCAGTATTTT; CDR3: CASSSDEEGGTADTQYF
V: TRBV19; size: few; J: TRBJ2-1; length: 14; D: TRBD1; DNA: TGTGCCAGTAGTGTTATCCCTACAGGGGATGAGCAGTTCTTC; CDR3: CASSVIPTGDEQFF
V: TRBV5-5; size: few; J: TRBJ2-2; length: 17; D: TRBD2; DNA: TGTGCCAGCAGCTTGAGAAGCGGGGGGGCGAACACCGGGGAGCTGTTTTTT; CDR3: CASSLRSGGANTGELFF
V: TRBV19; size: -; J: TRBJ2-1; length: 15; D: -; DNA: TGTGCCAGTCGCTCTTGGCTTGAACCCTACAATGAGCAGTTCTTC; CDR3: CASRSWLEPYNEQFF
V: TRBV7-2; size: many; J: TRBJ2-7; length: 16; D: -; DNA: TGTGCCAGCAGCACACCGGGACACCTAATAACCTACGAGCAGTACTTC; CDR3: CASSTPGHLITYEQYF
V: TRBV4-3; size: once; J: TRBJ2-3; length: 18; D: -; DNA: TGCGCCAGCAGCCAAGATTTTGTCGGGGGCCCTAGCACAGATACGCAGTATTTT; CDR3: CASSQDFVGGPSTDTQYF
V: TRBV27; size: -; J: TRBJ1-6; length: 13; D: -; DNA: TGTGCCAGCAGTCCCGCTCGGAATTCACCCCTCCACTTT; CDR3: CASSPARNSPLHF
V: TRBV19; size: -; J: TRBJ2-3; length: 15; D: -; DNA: TGTGCCAGTCCCTCCTGGGCGGGGAACACAGATACGCAGTATTTT; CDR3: CASPSWAGNTDTQYF
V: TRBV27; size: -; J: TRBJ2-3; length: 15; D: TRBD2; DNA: TGTGCCAGCAGTCGGACTAGCGGGGGCCATGATACGCAGTATTTT; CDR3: CASSRTSGGHDTQYF
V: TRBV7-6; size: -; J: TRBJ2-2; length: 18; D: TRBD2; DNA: TGTGCCAGCAGCCCCTGGACTAGCGGGGGGGCCGGGACCGGGGAGCTGTTTTTT; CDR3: CASSPWTSGGAGTGELFF
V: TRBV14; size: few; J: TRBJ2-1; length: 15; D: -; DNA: TGTGCCAGCAGCCAAAACAGCGAAAGGGGCAATGAGCAGTTCTTC; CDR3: CASSQNSERGNEQFF
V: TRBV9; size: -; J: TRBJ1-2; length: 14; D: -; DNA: TGTGCCAGCAGCGCCGCCGCGGGCTCGCGGGGCTACACCTTC; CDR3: CASSAAAGSRGYTF
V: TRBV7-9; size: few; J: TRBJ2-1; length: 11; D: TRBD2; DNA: TGTGCCAGCACCCTGGGGGGGTTGGAGTTCTTC; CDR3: CASTLGGLEFF
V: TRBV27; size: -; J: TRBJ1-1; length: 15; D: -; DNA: TGTGCCAGCAGTTTACTGGGCTTAACTAACACTGAAGCTTTCTTT; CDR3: CASSLLGLTNTEAFF
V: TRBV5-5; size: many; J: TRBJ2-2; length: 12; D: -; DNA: TGTGCCAGCAGCTTGGTTGGGCCGGAGCTGTTTTTT; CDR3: CASSLVGPELFF
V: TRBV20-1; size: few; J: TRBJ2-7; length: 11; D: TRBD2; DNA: TGCAGTGCTAGAAGCAGCCGGGACTACCACTTC; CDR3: CSARSSRDYHF
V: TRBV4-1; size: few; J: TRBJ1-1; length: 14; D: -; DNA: TGCGCCAGCAGCCCAAGGGCCGAGAACACTGAAGCTTTCTTT; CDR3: CASSPRAENTEAFF
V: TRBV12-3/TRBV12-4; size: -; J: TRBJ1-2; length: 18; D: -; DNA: TGTGCCAGCAGTCCCGGATACCTACAGGGTCGCAACAACTATGGCTACACCTTC; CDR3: CASSPGYLQGRNNYGYTF
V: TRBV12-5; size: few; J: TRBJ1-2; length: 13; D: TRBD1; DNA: TGTGCTAGTGGCTTCAGGGGGGCTGGAGGCTACACCTTC; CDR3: CASGFRGAGGYTF
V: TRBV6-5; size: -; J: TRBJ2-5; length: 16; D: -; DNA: TGTGCCAGCAGTTACGTCTGGCAGGGGGGTCAAGAGACCCAGTACTTC; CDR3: CASSYVWQGGQETQYF
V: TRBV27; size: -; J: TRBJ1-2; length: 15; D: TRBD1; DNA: TGTGCCAGCAGTTTCGGCAGGGGGCTGAACTATGGCTACACCTTC; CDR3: CASSFGRGLNYGYTF
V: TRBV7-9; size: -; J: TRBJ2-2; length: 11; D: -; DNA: TGTGCCAGCAGCTCACAGGGAGTGCTGTTTTTT; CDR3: CASSSQGVLFF